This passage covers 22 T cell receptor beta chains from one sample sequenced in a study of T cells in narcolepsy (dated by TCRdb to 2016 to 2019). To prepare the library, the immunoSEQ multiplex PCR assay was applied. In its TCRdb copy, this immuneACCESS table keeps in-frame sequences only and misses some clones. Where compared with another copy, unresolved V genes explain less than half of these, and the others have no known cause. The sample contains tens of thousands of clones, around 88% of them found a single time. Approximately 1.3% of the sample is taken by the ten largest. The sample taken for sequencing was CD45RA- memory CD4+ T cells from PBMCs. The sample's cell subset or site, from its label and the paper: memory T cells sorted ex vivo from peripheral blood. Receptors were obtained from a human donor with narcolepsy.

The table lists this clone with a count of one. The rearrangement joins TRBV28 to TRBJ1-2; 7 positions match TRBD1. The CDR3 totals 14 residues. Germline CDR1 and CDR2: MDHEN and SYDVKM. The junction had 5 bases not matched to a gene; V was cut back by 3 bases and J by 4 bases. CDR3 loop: CASSLVAGGYGYTF. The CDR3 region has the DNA TGTGCCAGCAGTTTGGTGGCAGGGGGCTATGGCTACACCTTC.

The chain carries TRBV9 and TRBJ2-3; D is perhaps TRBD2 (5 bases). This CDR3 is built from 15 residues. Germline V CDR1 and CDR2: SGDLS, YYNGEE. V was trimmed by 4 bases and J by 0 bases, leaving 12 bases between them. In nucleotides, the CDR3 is TGTGCCAGCAGCCGGGAATTGGTTAGCACAGATACGCAGTATTTT. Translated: CASSRELVSTDTQYF.

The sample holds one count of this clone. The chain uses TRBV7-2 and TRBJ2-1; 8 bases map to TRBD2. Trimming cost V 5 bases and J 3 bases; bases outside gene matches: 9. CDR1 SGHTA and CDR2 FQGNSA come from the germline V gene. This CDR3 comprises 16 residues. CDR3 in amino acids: CASSRWPSGYYNEQFF. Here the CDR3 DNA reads TGTGCCAGCAGCCGCTGGCCTAGCGGGTACTACAATGAGCAGTTCTTC. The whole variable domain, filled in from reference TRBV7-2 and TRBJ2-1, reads GAGVSQSPSNKVTEKGKDVELRCDPISGHTALYWYRQSLGQGLEFLIYFQGNSAPDKSGLPSDRFSAERTGGSVSTLTIQRTQQEDSAVYLCASSRWPSGYYNEQFFGPGTRLTVL.

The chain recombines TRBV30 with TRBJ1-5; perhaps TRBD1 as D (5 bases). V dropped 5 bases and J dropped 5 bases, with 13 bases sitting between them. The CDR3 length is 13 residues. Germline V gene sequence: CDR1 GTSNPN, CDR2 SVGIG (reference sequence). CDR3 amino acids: CAWRRGGDQPQHF. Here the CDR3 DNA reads TGTGCCTGGCGCCGGGGGGGGGATCAGCCCCAGCATTTT.

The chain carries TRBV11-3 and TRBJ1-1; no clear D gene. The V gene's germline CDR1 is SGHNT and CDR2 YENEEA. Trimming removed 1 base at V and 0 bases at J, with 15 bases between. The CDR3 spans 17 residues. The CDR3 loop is CASSLASDFWMNTEAFF. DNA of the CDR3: TGTGCCAGCAGCTTAGCTTCGGATTTCTGGATGAACACTGAAGCTTTCTTT.

CDR3 coding DNA: TGTGCCAGTAGTATTAATCCGAGGAATGAGCAGTTCTTC. This codes for CASSINPRNEQFF. V is TRBV19 and J is TRBJ2-1; D gene uncertain. Per germline, CDR1 LNHDA and CDR2 SQIVND (reference sequence). V lost 3 bases, J lost 7 bases, and 10 bases lay in between. There are 13 residues in the CDR3.

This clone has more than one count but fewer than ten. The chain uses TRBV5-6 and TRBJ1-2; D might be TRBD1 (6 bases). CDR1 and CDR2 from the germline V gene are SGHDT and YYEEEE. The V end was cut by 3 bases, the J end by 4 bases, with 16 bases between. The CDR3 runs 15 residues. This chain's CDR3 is CASSSMEGGFYGYTF. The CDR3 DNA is TGTGCCAGCAGCTCGATGGAGGGGGGGTTCTATGGCTACACCTTC.

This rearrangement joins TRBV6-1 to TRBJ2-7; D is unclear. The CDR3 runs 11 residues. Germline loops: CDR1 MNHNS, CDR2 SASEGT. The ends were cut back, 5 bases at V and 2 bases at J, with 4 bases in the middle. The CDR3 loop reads CASSTPYEQYF. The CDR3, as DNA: TGTGCCAGCAGTACCCCCTACGAGCAGTACTTC.

CDR3 in DNA: TGTGCCAGCAGTTACTCGATGTTGAGCGCTTGGGAGCAGTACTTC. Its protein product is CASSYSMLSAWEQYF. The chain employs TRBV6-5 and TRBJ2-7; D is uncertain. The CDR3 spans 15 residues. Germline V gives CDR1 MNHEY, CDR2 SVGAGI. V lost 0 bases to trimming and J lost 7 bases, with 16 bases between them.

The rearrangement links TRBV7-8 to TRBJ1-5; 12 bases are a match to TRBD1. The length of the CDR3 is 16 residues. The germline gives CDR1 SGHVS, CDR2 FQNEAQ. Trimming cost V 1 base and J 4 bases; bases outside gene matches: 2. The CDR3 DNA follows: TGTGCCAGCAGCTTAGGGGACAGGGGGCCTAATCAGCCCCAGCATTTT. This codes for CASSLGDRGPNQPQHF.

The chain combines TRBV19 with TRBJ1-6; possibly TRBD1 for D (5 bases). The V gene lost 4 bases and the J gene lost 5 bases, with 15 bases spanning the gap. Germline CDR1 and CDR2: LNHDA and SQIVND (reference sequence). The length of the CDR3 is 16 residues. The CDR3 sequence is CASSTPPGMNNSPLHF. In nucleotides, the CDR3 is TGTGCCAGTAGTACACCCCCAGGGATGAATAATTCACCCCTCCACTTT.

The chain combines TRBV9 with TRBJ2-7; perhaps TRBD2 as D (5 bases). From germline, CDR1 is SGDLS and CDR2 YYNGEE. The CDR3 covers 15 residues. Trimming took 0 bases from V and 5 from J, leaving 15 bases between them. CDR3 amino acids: CASSVGESGFHEQYF. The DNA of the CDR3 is TGTGCCAGCAGCGTAGGGGAGAGTGGGTTCCACGAGCAGTACTTC.

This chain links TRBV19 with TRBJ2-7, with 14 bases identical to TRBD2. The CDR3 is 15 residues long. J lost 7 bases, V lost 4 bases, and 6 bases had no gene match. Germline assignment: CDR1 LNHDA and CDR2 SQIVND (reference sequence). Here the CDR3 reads CASSTGLAGAGEQYF. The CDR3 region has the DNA TGTGCCAGTAGTACGGGACTAGCGGGAGCGGGGGAGCAGTACTTC.

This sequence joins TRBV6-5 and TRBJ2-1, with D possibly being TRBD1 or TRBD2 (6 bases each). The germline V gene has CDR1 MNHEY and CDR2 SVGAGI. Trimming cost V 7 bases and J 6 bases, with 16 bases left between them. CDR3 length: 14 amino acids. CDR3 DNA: TGTGCCAGCACCTCGGGGGCAGGAGTCAATGAGCAGTTCTTC. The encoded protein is CASTSGAGVNEQFF.

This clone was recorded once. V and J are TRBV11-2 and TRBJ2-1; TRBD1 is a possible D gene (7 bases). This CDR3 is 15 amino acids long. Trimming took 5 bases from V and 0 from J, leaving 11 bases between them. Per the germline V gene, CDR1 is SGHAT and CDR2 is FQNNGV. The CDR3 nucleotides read TGTGCCAGCAGCCGGGGGACAGTCTCCTACAATGAGCAGTTCTTC. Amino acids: CASSRGTVSYNEQFF.

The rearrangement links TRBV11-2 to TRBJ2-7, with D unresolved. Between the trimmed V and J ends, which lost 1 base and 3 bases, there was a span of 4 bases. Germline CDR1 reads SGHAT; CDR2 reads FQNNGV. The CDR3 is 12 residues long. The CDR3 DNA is TGTGCCAGCAGCTTAGCCGGCTACGAGCAGTACTTC. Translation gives CASSLAGYEQYF.

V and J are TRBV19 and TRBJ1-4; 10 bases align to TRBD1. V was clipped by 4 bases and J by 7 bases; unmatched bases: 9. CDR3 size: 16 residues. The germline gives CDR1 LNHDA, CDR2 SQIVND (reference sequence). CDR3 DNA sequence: TGTGCCAGTAGTACCCGGACAGGGGGAAATCCTGAAAAACTGTTTTTT. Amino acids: CASSTRTGGNPEKLFF.

As DNA, the CDR3 is TGTGCCAGTAGCGACAGGGTGGATCAGCCCCAGCATTTT. Amino acid sequence: CASSDRVDQPQHF. The chain links TRBV19 to TRBJ1-5; TRBD1 agrees at 7 bases. CDR1 LNHDA and CDR2 SQIVND come from the germline V gene (reference sequence). Losses at the gene ends were 6 bases for V and 5 bases for J; bases not matched to a gene: 4. The CDR3 length is 13 residues.

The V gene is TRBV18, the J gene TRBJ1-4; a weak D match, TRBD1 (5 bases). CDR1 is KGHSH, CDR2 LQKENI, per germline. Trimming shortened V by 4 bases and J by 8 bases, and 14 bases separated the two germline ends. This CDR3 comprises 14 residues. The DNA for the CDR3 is TGTGCCAGCTCACAAGCAGGGCGGACAGAAAAACTGTTTTTT. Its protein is CASSQAGRTEKLFF. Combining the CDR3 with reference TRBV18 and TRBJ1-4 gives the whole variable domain NAGVMQNPRHLVRRRGQEARLRCSPMKGHSHVYWYRQLPEEGLKFMVYLQKENIIDESGMPKERFSAEFPKEGPSILRIQQVVRGDSAAYFCASSQAGRTEKLFFGSGTQLSVL.

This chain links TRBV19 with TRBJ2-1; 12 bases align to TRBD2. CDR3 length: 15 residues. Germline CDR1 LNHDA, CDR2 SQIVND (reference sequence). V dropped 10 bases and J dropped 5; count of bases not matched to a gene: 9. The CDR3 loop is CATSPRTSGNNEQFF. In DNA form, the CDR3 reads TGTGCCACCAGCCCAAGGACTAGCGGGAACAATGAGCAGTTCTTC. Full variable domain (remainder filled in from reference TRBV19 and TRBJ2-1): DGGITQSPKYLFRKEGQNVTLSCEQNLNHDAMYWYRQDPGQGLRLIYYSQIVNDFQKGDIAEGYSVSREKKESFPLTVTSAQKNPTAFYLCATSPRTSGNNEQFFGPGTRLTVL.

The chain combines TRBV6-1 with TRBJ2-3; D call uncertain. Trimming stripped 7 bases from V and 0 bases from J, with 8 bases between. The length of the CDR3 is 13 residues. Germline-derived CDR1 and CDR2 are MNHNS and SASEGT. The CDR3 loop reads CASTPTSTDTQYF. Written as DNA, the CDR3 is TGTGCCAGCACTCCCACCAGCACAGATACGCAGTATTTT.

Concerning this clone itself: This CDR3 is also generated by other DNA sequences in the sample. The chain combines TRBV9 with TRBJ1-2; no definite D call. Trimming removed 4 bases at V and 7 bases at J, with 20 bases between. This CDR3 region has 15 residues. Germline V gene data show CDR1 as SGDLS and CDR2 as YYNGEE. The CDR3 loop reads CASSLPGGAVSGYTF. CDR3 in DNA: TGTGCCAGCAGCCTACCAGGAGGCGCGGTCAGTGGCTACACCTTC. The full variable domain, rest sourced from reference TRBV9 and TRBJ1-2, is DSGVTQTPKHLITATGQRVTLRCSPRSGDLSVYWYQQSLDQGLQFLIQYYNGEERAKGNILERFSAQQFPDLHSELNLSSLELGDSALYFCASSLPGGAVSGYTFGSGTRLTVV.